The source of this TCR beta chain is a study of T cell responses to AZD1222 COVID-19 vaccine. General study results and limits: At 160-218 and 743-854, vaccine-associated CD4 TCRs were dominant, and they spanned spike. Of spike-specific TCRs, nearly half reportedly target regions left unmutated in variants. Clonal diversity was possibly underestimated, and white British individuals and females predominated among donors. At study baseline, merely roughly 6 AZD1222 recipients were seropositive.

With regard to this clone: The antigen remains unidentified.

Sequencing used immunoSEQ multiplex PCR; TCRdb keeps in-frame clones, though not all of them. Altogether roughly 260,000 clones are present, over 90% being singletons, with the ten largest covering approximately 0.52%. The starting material was peripheral blood, obtained on day 0 of AZD1222 vaccination. The source is an adult in good health.

CDR3 sequence reads: CASSSRAGGGMNTEAFF. CDR3 bases: TGTGCCAGCAGCTCCCGGGCAGGCGGGGGGATGAACACTGAAGCTTTCTTT. This chain joins TRBV7-9 and TRBJ1-1; the D gene is possibly TRBD1 (5 bases). The ends were cut back, 4 bases at V and 0 bases at J, with 18 bases in the middle. This CDR3 comprises 17 residues. CDR1 SEHNR and CDR2 FQNEAQ come from the germline V gene (reference sequence).